The source of this T cell receptor (beta chain) is a study of T cells in Graves' hyperthyroidism and ophthalmopathy. Study-wide background: Before any treatment, at initial diagnosis, peripheral blood was collected.

Template material for amplifying TCR beta CDR3 regions consisted of RNA transcripts. TCR CDR3 underwent first-round RT-PCR with the HTBI primer set. TCRdb reanalysed the multiplex PCR reads using MiXCR and keeps one entry per CDR3 protein. The repertoire includes approximately 520,000 distinct CDR3 sequences, around 20% of them detected once, and 26% sits in the top ten. This clonotype was observed many times. Patients aged 18 to 65 had newly diagnosed hyperthyroidism lasting under 2 months. Diagnoses were made from clinical symptoms, serum measures (thyroxine and TRAb), thyroid ultrasound and orbital computed tomography. The ends were cut back, 3 bases at V and 7 bases at J, with 12 bases in the middle. This CDR3 has 13 residues.

The clonotype comes from a man aged 18 to 30 with Graves' hyperthyroidism. The sequenced sample was blood. This chain joins TRBV12-3 or TRBV12-4 and TRBJ1-1, with D perhaps matching TRBD1 (5 bases). This chain's CDR3 is CASSFQGSNEAFF. CDR3 nucleotides: TGTGCCAGCAGTTTTCAGGGATCCAATGAAGCTTTCTTT.